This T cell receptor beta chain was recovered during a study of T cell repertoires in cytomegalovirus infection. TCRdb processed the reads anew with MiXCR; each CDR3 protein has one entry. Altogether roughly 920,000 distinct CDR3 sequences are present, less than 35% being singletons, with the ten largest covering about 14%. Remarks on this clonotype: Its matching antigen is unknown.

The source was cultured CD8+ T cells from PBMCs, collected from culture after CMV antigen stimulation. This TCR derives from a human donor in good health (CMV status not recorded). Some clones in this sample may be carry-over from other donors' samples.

The DNA of the CDR3 is TGTGCCAGCAGGGGCGAGGGACCCGGGGAGCTGTTTTTT. Translating gives CASRGEGPGELFF. V gene TRBV25-1 combines with J gene TRBJ2-2; either TRBD1 or TRBD2 may supply D (5 bases each). The V gene lost 6 bases and the J gene lost 6 bases, with 11 bases spanning the gap. In germline, CDR1 is MGHDK, CDR2 SYGVNS. The CDR3 consists of 13 residues.